The entry that follows covers one TCR beta chain sequence. This record belongs to a study of control samples from healthy donors and cancer patients. Sequencing was performed with immunoSEQ multiplex PCR; in TCRdb, only in-frame clones are kept and a portion is missing. The sample includes 150,000 or so clones, roughly 93% of them seen just once. CDR1 is DFQATT and CDR2 is SNEGSKA in the germline V gene (reference sequence). Trimming cost V 3 bases and J 3 bases; bases outside gene matches: 12. This CDR3 has 16 amino acids. The TCR was taken from a man between 18 and 29 years old in good health. The material sequenced was blood. This chain connects TRBV20-1 to TRBJ1-1, with 8 bases matching TRBD1. The CDR3 reads CSASRAGGLSHTEAFF. The DNA for the CDR3 is TGCAGTGCTAGTCGGGCAGGGGGCTTAAGTCACACTGAAGCTTTCTTT.